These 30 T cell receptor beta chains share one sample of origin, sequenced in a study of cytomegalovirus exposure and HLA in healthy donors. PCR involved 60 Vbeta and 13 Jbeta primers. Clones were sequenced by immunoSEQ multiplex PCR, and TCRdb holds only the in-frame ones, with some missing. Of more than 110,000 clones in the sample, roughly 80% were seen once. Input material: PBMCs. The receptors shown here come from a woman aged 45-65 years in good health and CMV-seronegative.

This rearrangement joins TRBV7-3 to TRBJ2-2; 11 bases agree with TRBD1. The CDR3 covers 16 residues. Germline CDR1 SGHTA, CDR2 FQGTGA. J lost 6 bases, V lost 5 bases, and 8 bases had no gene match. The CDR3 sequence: CASSLSGQGASGELFF. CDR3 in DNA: TGTGCCAGCAGCCTTTCCGGACAGGGGGCCTCCGGGGAGCTGTTTTTT.

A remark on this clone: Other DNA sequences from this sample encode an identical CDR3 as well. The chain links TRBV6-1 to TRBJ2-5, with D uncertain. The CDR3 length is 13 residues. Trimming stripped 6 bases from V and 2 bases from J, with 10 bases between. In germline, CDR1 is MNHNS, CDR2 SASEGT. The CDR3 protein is CASSGSAQETQYF. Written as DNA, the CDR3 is TGTGCCAGCAGCGGGTCAGCGCAAGAGACCCAGTACTTC.

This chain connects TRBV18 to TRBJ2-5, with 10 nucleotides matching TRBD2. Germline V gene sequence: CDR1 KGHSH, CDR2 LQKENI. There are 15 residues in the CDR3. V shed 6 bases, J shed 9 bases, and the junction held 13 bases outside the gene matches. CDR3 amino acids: CASSPGLAEVGAQYF. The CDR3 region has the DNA TGTGCCAGCTCCCCCGGACTAGCGGAGGTGGGGGCCCAGTACTTC.

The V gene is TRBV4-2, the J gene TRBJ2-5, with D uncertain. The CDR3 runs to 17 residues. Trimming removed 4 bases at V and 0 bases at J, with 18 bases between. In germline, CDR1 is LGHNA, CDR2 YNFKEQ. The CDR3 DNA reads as TGTGCCAGCAGCCTTGACTGGGTAACTATGAACCAAGAGACCCAGTACTTC. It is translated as CASSLDWVTMNQETQYF.

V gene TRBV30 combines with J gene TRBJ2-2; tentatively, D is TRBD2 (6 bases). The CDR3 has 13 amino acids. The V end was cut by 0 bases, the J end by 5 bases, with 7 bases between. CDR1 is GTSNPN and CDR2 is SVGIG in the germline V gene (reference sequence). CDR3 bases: TGTGCCTGGAGTGTTCTAGCGACCGGGGAGCTGTTTTTT. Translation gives CAWSVLATGELFF.

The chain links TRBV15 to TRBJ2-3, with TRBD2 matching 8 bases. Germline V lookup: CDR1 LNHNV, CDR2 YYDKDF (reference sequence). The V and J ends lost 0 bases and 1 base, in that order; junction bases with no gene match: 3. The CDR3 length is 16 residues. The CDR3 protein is CATSRERRGGTDTQYF. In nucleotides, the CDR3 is TGTGCCACCAGCAGAGAACGGCGGGGGGGCACAGATACGCAGTATTTT. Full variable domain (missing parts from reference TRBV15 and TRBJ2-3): DAMVIQNPRYQVTQFGKPVTLSCSQTLNHNVMYWYQQKSSQAPKLLFHYYDKDFNNEADTPDNFQSRRPNTSFCFLDIRSPGLGDTAMYLCATSRERRGGTDTQYFGPGTRLTVL.

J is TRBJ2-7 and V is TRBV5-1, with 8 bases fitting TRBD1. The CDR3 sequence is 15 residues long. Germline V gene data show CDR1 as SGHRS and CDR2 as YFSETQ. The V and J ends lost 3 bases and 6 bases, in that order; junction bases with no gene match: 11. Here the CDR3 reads CASSSDRALLSEQYF. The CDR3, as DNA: TGCGCCAGCAGCTCGGACAGGGCCCTCTTGAGCGAGCAGTACTTC.

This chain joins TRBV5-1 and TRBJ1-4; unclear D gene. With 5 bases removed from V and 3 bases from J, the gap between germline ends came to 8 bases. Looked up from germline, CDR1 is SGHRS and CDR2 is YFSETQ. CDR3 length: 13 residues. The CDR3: CASSLASNEKLFF. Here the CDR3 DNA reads TGCGCCAGCAGTCTGGCTTCTAATGAAAAACTGTTTTTT.

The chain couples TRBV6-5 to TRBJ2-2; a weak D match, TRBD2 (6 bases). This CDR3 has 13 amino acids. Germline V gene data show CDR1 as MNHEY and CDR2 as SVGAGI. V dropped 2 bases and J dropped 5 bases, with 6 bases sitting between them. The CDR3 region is CASSYAGTGELFF. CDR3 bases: TGTGCCAGCAGTTACGCGGGAACCGGGGAGCTGTTTTTT.

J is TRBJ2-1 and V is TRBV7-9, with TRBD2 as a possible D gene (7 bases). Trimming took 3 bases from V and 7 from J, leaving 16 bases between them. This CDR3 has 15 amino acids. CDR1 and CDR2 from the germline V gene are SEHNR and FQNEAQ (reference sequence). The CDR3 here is CASSFLRGANNEQFF. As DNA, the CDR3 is TGTGCCAGCAGCTTCCTTCGGGGGGCCAATAATGAGCAGTTCTTC.

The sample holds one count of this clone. The CDR3 DNA reads as TGTGCCAGCAGTTTATCGAAGGGCCGGGTACTAGGCACTGAAGCTTTCTTT. Its protein is CASSLSKGRVLGTEAFF. The J gene is TRBJ1-1, the V gene TRBV27; D is unresolved. The germline V gene has CDR1 MNHEY and CDR2 SMNVEV (reference sequence). Deletions cut 0 bases from V and 4 bases from J, with 18 bases between. This CDR3 has 17 residues.

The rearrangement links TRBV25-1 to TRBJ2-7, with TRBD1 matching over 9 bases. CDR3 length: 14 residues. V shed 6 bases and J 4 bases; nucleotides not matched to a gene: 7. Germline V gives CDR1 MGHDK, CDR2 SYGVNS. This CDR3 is CASSAGTGPYEQYF. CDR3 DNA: TGTGCCAGCAGCGCCGGGACAGGGCCTTACGAGCAGTACTTC.

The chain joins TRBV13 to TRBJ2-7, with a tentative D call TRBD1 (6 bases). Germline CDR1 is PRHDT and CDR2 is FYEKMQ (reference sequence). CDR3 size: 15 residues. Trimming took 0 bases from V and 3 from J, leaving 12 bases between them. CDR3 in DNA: TGTGCCAGCAGCTTAGGGGCAGGGGTTCTCTACGAGCAGTACTTC. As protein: CASSLGAGVLYEQYF.

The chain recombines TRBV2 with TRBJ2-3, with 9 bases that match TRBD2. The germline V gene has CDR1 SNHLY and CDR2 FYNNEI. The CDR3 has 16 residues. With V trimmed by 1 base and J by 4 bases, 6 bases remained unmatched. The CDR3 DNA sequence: TGTGCCAGCAGTGAAGGGCGGGGGGGCCGAGCAGATACGCAGTATTTT. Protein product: CASSEGRGGRADTQYF.

CDR3 loop: CSVKEQGAWTEAFF. DNA for the CDR3: TGCAGCGTCAAAGAACAGGGGGCATGGACTGAAGCTTTCTTT. V gene TRBV29-1 combines with J gene TRBJ1-1, with 9 bases matching TRBD1. The V and J ends lost 6 bases and 5 bases, in that order; junction bases with no gene match: 10. The CDR3 length is 14 residues. The germline V gene encodes CDR1 SQVTM and CDR2 ANQGSEA.

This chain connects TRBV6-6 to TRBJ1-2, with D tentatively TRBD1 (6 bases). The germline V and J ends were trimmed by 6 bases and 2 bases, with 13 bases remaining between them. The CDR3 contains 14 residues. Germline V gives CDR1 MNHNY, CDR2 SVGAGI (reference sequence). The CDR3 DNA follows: TGTGCCAGCAGCGTACAGGGTATAAACTATGGCTACACCTTC. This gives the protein CASSVQGINYGYTF.

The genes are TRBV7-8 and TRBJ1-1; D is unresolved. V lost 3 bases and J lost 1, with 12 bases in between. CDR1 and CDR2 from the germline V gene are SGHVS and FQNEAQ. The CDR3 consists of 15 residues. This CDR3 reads CASSFARGRNTEAFF. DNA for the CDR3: TGTGCCAGCAGCTTTGCCCGTGGGCGGAACACTGAAGCTTTCTTT.

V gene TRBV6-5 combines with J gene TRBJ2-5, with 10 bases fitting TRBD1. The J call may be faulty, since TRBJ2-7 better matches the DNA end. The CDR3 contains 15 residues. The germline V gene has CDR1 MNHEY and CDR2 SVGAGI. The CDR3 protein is CASSRRQGAGYEQYF. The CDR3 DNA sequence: TGTGCCAGCAGCCGAAGACAGGGGGCCGGCTACGAGCAGTACTTC.

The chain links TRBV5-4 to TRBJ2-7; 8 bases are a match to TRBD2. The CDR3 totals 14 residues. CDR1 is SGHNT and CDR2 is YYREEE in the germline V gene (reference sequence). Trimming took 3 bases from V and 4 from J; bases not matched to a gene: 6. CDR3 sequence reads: CASSYGERGYEQYF. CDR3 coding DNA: TGTGCCAGCAGCTATGGGGAGCGGGGGTACGAGCAGTACTTC.

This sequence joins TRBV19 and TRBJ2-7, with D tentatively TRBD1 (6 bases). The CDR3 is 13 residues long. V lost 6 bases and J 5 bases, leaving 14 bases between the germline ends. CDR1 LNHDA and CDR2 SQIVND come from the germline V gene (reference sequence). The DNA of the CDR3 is TGTGCCAGTAGCCCACAGGGTGAGGACGAGCAGTACTTC. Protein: CASSPQGEDEQYF.

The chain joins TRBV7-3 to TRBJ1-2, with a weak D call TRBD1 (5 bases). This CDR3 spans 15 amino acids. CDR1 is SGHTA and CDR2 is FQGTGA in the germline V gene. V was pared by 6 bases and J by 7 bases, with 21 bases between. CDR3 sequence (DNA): TGTGCCAGCAGGGACCGCTCCAGGGATTCTCGTGGCTACACCTTC. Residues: CASRDRSRDSRGYTF.

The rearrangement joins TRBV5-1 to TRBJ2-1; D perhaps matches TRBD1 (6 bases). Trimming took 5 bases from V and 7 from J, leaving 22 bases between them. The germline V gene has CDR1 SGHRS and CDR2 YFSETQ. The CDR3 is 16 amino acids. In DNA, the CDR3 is TGCGCCAGCAGTCCAGGGGAATTGGGTATACAGAATGAGCAGTTCTTC. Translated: CASSPGELGIQNEQFF.

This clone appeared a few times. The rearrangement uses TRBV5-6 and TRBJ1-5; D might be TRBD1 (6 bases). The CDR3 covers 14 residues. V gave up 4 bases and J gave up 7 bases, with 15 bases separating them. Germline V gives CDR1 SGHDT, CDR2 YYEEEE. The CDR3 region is CASSQYRVTQPQHF. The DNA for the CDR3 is TGTGCCAGCAGCCAATACAGGGTGACGCAGCCCCAGCATTTT.

The CDR3 is CASSQDMTSLPYEQYF. The CDR3, as DNA: TGCGCCAGCAGCCAAGATATGACATCCCTCCCCTACGAGCAGTACTTC. The chain employs TRBV4-1 and TRBJ2-7; D remains unclear. Germline V gene sequence: CDR1 MGHRA, CDR2 YSYEKL. This CDR3 has 16 residues. The ends were cut back, 0 bases at V and 2 bases at J, with 14 bases in the middle.

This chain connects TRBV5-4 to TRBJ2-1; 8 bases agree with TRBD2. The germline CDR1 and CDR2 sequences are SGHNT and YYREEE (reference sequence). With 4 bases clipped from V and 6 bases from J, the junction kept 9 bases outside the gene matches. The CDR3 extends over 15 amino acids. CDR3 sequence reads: CASSLEGLVGNEQFF. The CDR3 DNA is TGTGCCAGCAGCCTAGAGGGACTAGTGGGCAATGAGCAGTTCTTC.

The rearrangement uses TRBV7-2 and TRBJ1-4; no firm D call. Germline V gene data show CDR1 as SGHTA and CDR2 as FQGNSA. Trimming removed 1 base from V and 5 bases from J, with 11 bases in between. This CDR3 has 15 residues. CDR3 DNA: TGTGCCAGCAGCTTAGGGCTCAGAACAAATGAAAAACTGTTTTTT. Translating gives CASSLGLRTNEKLFF.

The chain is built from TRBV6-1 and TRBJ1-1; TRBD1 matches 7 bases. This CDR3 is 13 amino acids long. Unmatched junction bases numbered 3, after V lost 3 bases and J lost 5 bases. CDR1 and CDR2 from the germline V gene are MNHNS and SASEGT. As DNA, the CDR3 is TGTGCCAGCAGTGAGACAGGGAGTACTGAAGCTTTCTTT. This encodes CASSETGSTEAFF.

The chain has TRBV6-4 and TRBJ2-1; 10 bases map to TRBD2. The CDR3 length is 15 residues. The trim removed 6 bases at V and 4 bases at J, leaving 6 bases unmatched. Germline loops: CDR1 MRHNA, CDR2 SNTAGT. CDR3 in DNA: TGTGCCAGCAGCACACTAGCGGGACCTTACAATGAGCAGTTCTTC. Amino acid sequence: CASSTLAGPYNEQFF.

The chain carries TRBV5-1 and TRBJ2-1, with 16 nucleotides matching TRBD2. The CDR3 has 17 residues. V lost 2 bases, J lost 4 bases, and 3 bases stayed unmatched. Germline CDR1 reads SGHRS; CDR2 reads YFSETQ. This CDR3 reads CASSFGTSGGDYNEQFF. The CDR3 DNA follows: TGCGCCAGCAGCTTCGGGACTAGCGGGGGGGATTACAATGAGCAGTTCTTC.

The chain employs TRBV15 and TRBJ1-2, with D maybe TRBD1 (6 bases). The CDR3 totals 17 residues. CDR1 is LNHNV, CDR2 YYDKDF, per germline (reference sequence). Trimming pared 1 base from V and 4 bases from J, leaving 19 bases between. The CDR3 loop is CATSRVDGGRDTYGYTF. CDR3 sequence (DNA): TGTGCCACCAGCAGAGTGGACGGGGGGAGGGACACCTATGGCTACACCTTC.